The next 28 T cell receptor beta chains were all read from a single sample in a study of OX40 agonist ivuxolimab in advanced cancers. The table came from immunoSEQ multiplex PCR; TCRdb's copy has only in-frame clones and leaves some out. The sample shows some 19,000 clones, approximately 83% of them seen only once. The material sequenced was CD4+ or CD8+ T cells sorted from blood, taken in a trial of the OX40 agonist ivuxolimab. The receptors shown here come from an adult with an advanced solid tumor such as melanoma, head and neck, liver or kidney cancer.

The rearrangement links TRBV6-5 to TRBJ1-4; D is possibly TRBD1 (5 bases). The CDR3 has 15 amino acids. V was cut by 6 bases and J by 0 bases, with 11 bases left in between. Germline assignment: CDR1 MNHEY and CDR2 SVGAGI. CDR3 in DNA: TGTGCCAGCAGAGACAGAGGTGCAACTAATGAAAAACTGTTTTTT. It yields the protein CASRDRGATNEKLFF.

J is TRBJ2-3 and V is TRBV6-5; D uncertain. Germline CDR1 and CDR2: MNHEY and SVGAGI. This CDR3 region has 14 residues. The ends were cut back, 5 bases at V and 0 bases at J, with 9 bases in the middle. The DNA of the CDR3 is TGTGCCAGCAGTCTGACGACTAGCACAGATACGCAGTATTTT. Its translation: CASSLTTSTDTQYF.

V usage is TRBV28 and J usage is TRBJ1-4; no firm D call. V was pared by 2 bases and J by 0 bases, with 7 bases between. From germline, CDR1 is MDHEN and CDR2 SYDVKM. The CDR3 has 15 amino acids. CDR3 DNA: TGTGCCAGCAGTTTACACGGAGCAACTAATGAAAAACTGTTTTTT. This codes for CASSLHGATNEKLFF. The complete variable domain, with remaining parts taken from reference TRBV28 and TRBJ1-4, reads DVKVTQSSRYLVKRTGEKVFLECVQDMDHENMFWYRQDPGLGLRLIYFSYDVKMKEKGDIPEGYSVSREKKERFSLILESASTNQTSMYLCASSLHGATNEKLFFGSGTQLSVL.

The rearrangement uses TRBV5-6 and TRBJ1-2; 10 bases agree with TRBD1. The CDR3 extends over 15 amino acids. Germline loops: CDR1 SGHDT, CDR2 YYEEEE. V trimming: 2 bases; J trimming: 1 base; junction bases outside the gene matches: 2. The CDR3 DNA sequence: TGTGCCAGCAGCTTCCGGGACAGGGGTAACTATGGCTACACCTTC. It codes for CASSFRDRGNYGYTF.

With regard to this clone: Relative to the germline gene, one junction end is altered; a read error may explain this. The gene calls are TRBV6-5 and TRBJ1-5; a possible D gene is TRBD1 (5 bases). This CDR3 is built from 14 residues. Germline CDR1 is MNHEY and CDR2 is SVGAGI. The CDR3 region has the DNA TGTGCCATCAGTGGGGCAGGCTCCAATCAGCCCCAGCATTTT. Translation gives CAISGAGSNQPQHF.

V gene TRBV6-5 combines with J gene TRBJ1-5; 7 positions match TRBD1. Germline values: CDR1 MNHEY, CDR2 SVGAGI. CDR3 length equals 13 residues. Trimming removed 7 bases from V and 7 bases from J; junction bases left unmatched: 7. This chain's CDR3 is CASKQGRQQPQHF. The CDR3 DNA reads TGTGCCAGCAAACAGGGGCGTCAACAGCCCCAGCATTTT.

The V gene is TRBV4-1, the J gene TRBJ1-4, with TRBD1 identical over 9 bases. Unmatched junction bases numbered 12, after V lost 4 bases and J lost 6 bases. The CDR3 spans 17 residues. From germline, CDR1 is MGHRA and CDR2 YSYEKL. DNA of the CDR3: TGCGCCAGCAGCCTGGGACAGGGCCCCCGCGGAGATGAAAAACTGTTTTTT. This gives the protein CASSLGQGPRGDEKLFF.

The chain uses TRBV19 and TRBJ1-6, with D possibly matching TRBD1 (5 bases). The CDR3 loop spans 16 amino acids. V dropped 7 bases and J dropped 0 bases, with 13 bases sitting between them. Germline V gene sequence: CDR1 LNHDA, CDR2 SQIVND (reference sequence). The chain's CDR3 is CASKGDLSSYNSPLHF. In DNA form, the CDR3 reads TGTGCCAGTAAAGGGGACCTGAGCTCCTATAATTCACCCCTCCACTTT.

The chain joins TRBV2 to TRBJ1-5, with TRBD1 matching 7 bases. Germline V CDR1 and CDR2: SNHLY, FYNNEI. Trimming took 5 bases from V and 0 from J; bases not matched to a gene: 4. The CDR3 has 15 amino acids. For the CDR3, the DNA is TGTGCCAGCAGTCGACAGGGTTATAGCAATCAGCCCCAGCATTTT. Amino acids: CASSRQGYSNQPQHF. Full variable domain (remainder filled in from reference TRBV2 and TRBJ1-5): EPEVTQTPSHQVTQMGQEVILRCVPISNHLYFYWYRQILGQKVEFLVSFYNNEISEKSEIFDDQFSVERPDGSNFTLKIRSTKLEDSAMYFCASSRQGYSNQPQHFGDGTRLSIL.

The chain employs TRBV7-2 and TRBJ2-3; D is possibly TRBD1 (5 bases). The germline gives CDR1 SGHTA, CDR2 FQGNSA. V was trimmed by 5 bases and J by 6 bases, leaving 18 bases between them. There are 15 residues in the CDR3. The CDR3 nucleotides are TGTGCCAGCAGCCGCCAAGACCCAGGGATGGATACGCAGTATTTT. It encodes CASSRQDPGMDTQYF.

This clone has more than one count but fewer than ten. This chain connects TRBV12-5 to TRBJ1-1, with D perhaps matching TRBD1 (6 bases). Germline values: CDR1 LGHNT, CDR2 FRNRAP. V was cut by 5 bases and J by 4 bases, with 8 bases left in between. The CDR3 has 12 amino acids. The CDR3 nucleotides are TGTGCTAGTGGTAACAGGGCCACTGAAGCTTTCTTT. Amino acids: CASGNRATEAFF.

V and J are TRBV9 and TRBJ2-5; 7 nucleotides align to TRBD1. The V and J ends lost 4 bases and 1 base, in that order; junction bases with no gene match: 10. Germline CDR1 and CDR2: SGDLS and YYNGEE. The length of the CDR3 is 16 residues. The CDR3 DNA sequence: TGTGCCAGCAGCTCCCTGAGCGACAGGGTCCAAGAGACCCAGTACTTC. Its translation: CASSSLSDRVQETQYF. The full variable domain, completed using reference TRBV9 and TRBJ2-5, is DSGVTQTPKHLITATGQRVTLRCSPRSGDLSVYWYQQSLDQGLQFLIQYYNGEERAKGNILERFSAQQFPDLHSELNLSSLELGDSALYFCASSSLSDRVQETQYFGPGTRLLVL.

V and J are TRBV18 and TRBJ1-3; D unclear. The germline V gene has CDR1 KGHSH and CDR2 LQKENI. The V end lost 0 bases, the J end lost 0 bases, and 12 bases lay between the germline ends. The CDR3 consists of 17 residues. The CDR3 DNA reads as TGTGCCAGCTCACCACCGGGAAGATCTAACTCTGGAAACACCATATATTTT. It codes for CASSPPGRSNSGNTIYF.

This sequence joins TRBV7-2 and TRBJ1-1; unclear D gene. Germline values: CDR1 SGHTA, CDR2 FQGNSA. V lost 3 bases and J lost 10, with 12 bases in between. This CDR3 comprises 12 residues. The CDR3 coding sequence is TGTGCCAGCAGCTTGTACCGGACGGGAGCTTTCTTT. Translation gives CASSLYRTGAFF.

The chain has TRBV14 and TRBJ2-5; the match to TRBD1 covers 7 bases. The junction had 7 bases not matched to a gene; V was cut back by 4 bases and J by 2 bases. The germline V gene has CDR1 SGHDN and CDR2 FVKESK. The CDR3 covers 15 residues. The CDR3 spells CASSPRDRVQETQYF. The CDR3 region has the DNA TGTGCCAGCAGCCCCCGCGACAGGGTACAAGAGACCCAGTACTTC.

This clone was seen more than once but under ten times. The chain combines TRBV7-6 with TRBJ1-1; the D is unclear. V lost 5 bases and J lost 2, with 9 bases in between. The V gene's germline CDR1 is SGHVS and CDR2 FNYEAQ. There are 13 residues in the CDR3. CDR3 nucleotide sequence: TGTGCCAGCAGCGCCACGGACAACACTGAAGCTTTCTTT. Amino acids: CASSATDNTEAFF.

V is TRBV10-1 and J is TRBJ1-6, with no clear D. The CDR3 has 15 amino acids. V was clipped by 6 bases and J by 8 bases, with 17 bases between them. Germline CDR1 WNHNN, CDR2 SYGVQD (reference sequence). The CDR3 loop is CASSKQRVMDSPLHF. Written as DNA, the CDR3 is TGCGCCAGCAGCAAACAGAGGGTAATGGATTCACCCCTCCACTTT.

The chain links TRBV19 to TRBJ2-5; possible D gene TRBD1, 5 bases. The J call may be wrong; the DNA end is better matched by TRBJ2-7. The CDR3 covers 12 residues. CDR1 LNHDA and CDR2 SQIVND come from the germline V gene (reference sequence). The CDR3 bases are TGTGCCAGTAGTTCAGACAGATACGAGCAGTACTTC. Translated, it gives CASSSDRYEQYF.

The chain carries TRBV19 and TRBJ2-7; possible D gene TRBD2, 6 bases. From germline, CDR1 is LNHDA and CDR2 SQIVND (reference sequence). Deletions cut 3 bases from V and 1 base from J, with 10 bases between. The CDR3 extends over 14 amino acids. The CDR3: CASSMNGGSYEQYF. The CDR3 bases are TGTGCCAGTAGTATGAATGGAGGGTCCTACGAGCAGTACTTC.

The chain employs TRBV7-8 and TRBJ2-2; 9 nucleotides agree with TRBD1. The J segment lost 6 bases and the V segment lost 5 bases, leaving 10 bases of the junction unmatched. CDR1 and CDR2 (germline): SGHVS, FQNEAQ. The CDR3 totals 16 residues. CDR3 sequence (DNA): TGTGCCAGCAGCGAGACAGGGGGATCATTGTCCGGGGAGCTGTTTTTT. Protein sequence: CASSETGGSLSGELFF.

This chain's CDR3 is CASSAATGVQYEQYF. Here the CDR3 DNA reads TGTGCCAGCAGCGCAGCCACCGGGGTCCAGTACGAGCAGTACTTC. The chain employs TRBV7-2 and TRBJ2-5; tentatively, D is TRBD2 (5 bases). The J call may be wrong; the DNA end is better matched by TRBJ2-7. The CDR3 covers 15 residues. Germline CDR1 and CDR2: SGHTA and FQGNSA.

This chain connects TRBV5-1 to TRBJ2-5, with TRBD1 matching over 9 bases. The CDR3 totals 14 residues. Germline loops: CDR1 SGHRS, CDR2 YFSETQ. Germline trimming cut 3 bases from V and 5 bases from J; bases unmatched to any gene: 5. The CDR3: CASSWYRGQETQYF. CDR3 nucleotides: TGCGCCAGCAGCTGGTACAGGGGGCAGGAGACCCAGTACTTC.

The chain carries TRBV21-1 and TRBJ2-5. TRBV21-1 represents a pseudogene. This CDR3 has 11 amino acids. The CDR3 spells CASSKEGTQYF. In DNA form, the CDR3 reads TGTGCCAGCAGCAAAGAAGGGACCCAGTACTTC.

This chain links TRBV6-5 with TRBJ1-2; no reliable D call. Per germline, CDR1 MNHEY and CDR2 SVGAGI. Trimming left V 6 bases short and J 4 bases short, with 15 bases between. This CDR3 comprises 14 residues. This chain's CDR3 is CASSHSDGFYGYTF. CDR3 in DNA: TGTGCCAGCAGCCACAGCGACGGATTCTATGGCTACACCTTC.

The chain joins TRBV30 to TRBJ1-5, with 9 nucleotides matching TRBD1. In germline, CDR1 is GTSNPN, CDR2 SVGIG (reference sequence). The CDR3 has 14 residues. Trimming removed 3 bases from V and 5 bases from J; junction bases left unmatched: 5. This CDR3 is CAWSPGQGYQPQHF. DNA of the CDR3: TGTGCCTGGAGCCCGGGACAGGGTTATCAGCCCCAGCATTTT.

This clone was recorded only once. V usage is TRBV30 and J usage is TRBJ1-6, with D possibly matching TRBD1 (6 bases). The V gene lost 8 bases and the J gene lost 0 bases, with 14 bases spanning the gap. The CDR3 runs to 15 residues. CDR1 GTSNPN and CDR2 SVGIG come from the germline V gene (reference sequence). The DNA of the CDR3 is TGTGCCGGCAAAACAGGGAGCTCCTATAATTCACCCCTCCACTTT. As protein: CAGKTGSSYNSPLHF.

V usage is TRBV2 and J usage is TRBJ1-2; D ambiguous. This CDR3 is 15 amino acids long. Germline loops: CDR1 SNHLY, CDR2 FYNNEI. The ends were cut back, 1 base at V and 0 bases at J, with 9 bases in the middle. CDR3 DNA: TGTGCCAGCAGTGAAGGGAAAGGGTCTAACTATGGCTACACCTTC. Encoded protein: CASSEGKGSNYGYTF.

The chain links TRBV5-4 to TRBJ2-5; TRBD1 matches 10 bases. The length of the CDR3 is 16 residues. Germline CDR1 and CDR2: SGHNT and YYREEE (reference sequence). V shed 3 bases and J 5 bases; nucleotides not matched to a gene: 10. The CDR3 nucleotides read TGTGCCAGCAGCTCCGGGGACAGGGGTGGTAGGGAGACCCAGTACTTC. It translates to CASSSGDRGGRETQYF. Based on the CDR3 plus reference TRBV5-4 and TRBJ2-5, the full variable domain is ETGVTQSPTHLIKTRGQQVTLRCSSQSGHNTVSWYQQALGQGPQFIFQYYREEENGRGNFPPRFSGLQFPNYSSELNVNALELDDSALYLCASSSGDRGGRETQYFGPGTRLLVL.